Following are 13 T cell receptor beta chains from one sample sequenced in a study of T cell repertoires in cytomegalovirus infection. Each CDR3 protein is one row after TCRdb ran MiXCR on the reads. The sample lists 740,000 or so distinct CDR3 sequences; 35% were seen once. The material sequenced was PBMCs. The receptors come from a human donor in good health (CMV status not recorded). Some clones in this sample may be carry-over from other donors' samples.

This clonotype has ten or more counts. This chain links TRBV7-2 with TRBJ2-2; D perhaps matches TRBD1 (6 bases). Trimming left V 5 bases short and J 1 base short, with 8 bases between. CDR1 and CDR2 (germline): SGHTA, FQGNSA. The CDR3 has 14 residues. Here the CDR3 reads CASSQQGNTGELFF. The DNA for the CDR3 is TGTGCCAGCAGCCAACAGGGGAACACCGGGGAGCTGTTTTTT.

This clonotype appeared a few times. The CDR3 is CASSRGLETQYF. The CDR3 DNA is TGTGCCAGCAGCAGGGGGCTAGAGACCCAGTACTTC. V usage is TRBV7-9 and J usage is TRBJ2-5, with TRBD1 matching over 7 bases. The germline gives CDR1 SEHNR, CDR2 FQNEAQ (reference sequence). This CDR3 is built from 12 residues. V was clipped by 5 bases and J by 4 bases; unmatched bases: 1.

J is TRBJ1-4 and V is TRBV28, with a weak D call TRBD1 (6 bases). Germline CDR1 MDHEN, CDR2 SYDVKM. The V end lost 6 bases, the J end lost 7 bases, and 12 bases lay between the germline ends. The CDR3 has 13 amino acids. CDR3 sequence reads: CASSGGLFEKLFF. DNA of the CDR3: TGTGCCAGCAGCGGGGGCCTCTTTGAAAAACTGTTTTTT.

Comments on this clonotype: Since the CDR3 does not end with the conserved phenylalanine or tryptophan, this likely comes from a read error. The V call is TRBV28, the J call TRBJ2-5; 8 bases agree with TRBD1. CDR1 MDHEN and CDR2 SYDVKM come from the germline V gene. The CDR3 is 15 amino acids. Trimming removed 5 bases from V and 5 bases from J; junction bases left unmatched: 10. The CDR3: CASSGDRGVRETQYL. The CDR3 nucleotides read TGTGCCAGCAGTGGTGACAGGGGAGTACGGGAGACCCAGTACTTA.

The chain uses TRBV28 and TRBJ1-1; possibly TRBD1 for D (6 bases). The CDR3 runs 13 residues. V was clipped by 8 bases and J by 7 bases, with 17 bases between them. Germline V lookup: CDR1 MDHEN, CDR2 SYDVKM. CDR3 in amino acids: CASVGGGHFEAFF. CDR3 sequence (DNA): TGTGCCAGCGTGGGGGGGGGGCACTTTGAAGCTTTCTTT.

The V and J genes are TRBV18 and TRBJ1-2, with TRBD1 as a possible D gene (5 bases). Deletions cut 3 bases from V and 6 bases from J, with 20 bases between. CDR3 length: 16 residues. Germline loops: CDR1 KGHSH, CDR2 LQKENI. CDR3 bases: TGTGCCAGCTCACCGGCAGGGCAGCGACCTCCTCATGGCTACACCTTC. This gives the protein CASSPAGQRPPHGYTF.

This clonotype has just one count. The chain combines TRBV2 with TRBJ2-3, with 9 bases fitting TRBD2. The CDR3 consists of 17 residues. J gave up 3 bases and V 5 bases, and 12 bases lay outside the gene matches. Germline CDR1 SNHLY, CDR2 FYNNEI. CDR3 nucleotides: TGTGCCAGCAGTAGTACCGCGGGAGGGCCCTCGACAGATACGCAGTATTTT. It translates to CASSSTAGGPSTDTQYF.

There are a few counts of this clonotype. This rearrangement joins TRBV5-6 to TRBJ1-3; tentative D call: TRBD1 (5 bases). The CDR3 covers 15 residues. Trimming removed 3 bases from V and 0 bases from J, with 10 bases in between. Germline values: CDR1 SGHDT, CDR2 YYEEEE. The CDR3 region is CASSYGHNSGNTIYF. CDR3 in DNA: TGTGCCAGCAGCTACGGACACAACTCTGGAAACACCATATATTTT.

The chain uses TRBV6-7 and TRBJ1-2; D perhaps matches TRBD1 (6 bases). TRBV6-7 is an ORF for which the function is uncertain. This CDR3 spans 13 amino acids. V was shortened by 5 bases and J by 8 bases, with 15 bases between the two germline ends. CDR3 nucleotides: TGTGCCAGCAGTAGGATCAGGGGACGCGGCTACACCTTC. This encodes CASSRIRGRGYTF.

This clonotype turned up a few times. The chain combines TRBV7-9 with TRBJ1-1; 7 bases fit TRBD1. This CDR3 is 15 amino acids long. CDR1 is SEHNR and CDR2 is FQNEAQ in the germline V gene (reference sequence). The junction had 2 bases not matched to a gene; V was cut back by 1 base and J by 0 bases. The CDR3 sequence: CASSLGTGLNTEAFF. CDR3 nucleotides: TGTGCCAGCAGCTTAGGGACAGGACTGAACACTGAAGCTTTCTTT. Combining the CDR3 with reference TRBV7-9 and TRBJ1-1 gives the whole variable domain DTGVSQNPRHKITKRGQNVTFRCDPISEHNRLYWYRQTLGQGPEFLTYFQNEAQLEKSRLLSDRFSAERPKGSFSTLEIQRTEQGDSAMYLCASSLGTGLNTEAFFGQGTRLTVV.

A remark on this clonotype: Because it lacks the conserved phenylalanine or tryptophan at the end, this CDR3 is likely a read error. The genes are TRBV7-2 and TRBJ2-7, with 12 nucleotides matching TRBD2. This CDR3 is 14 amino acids long. Per germline, CDR1 SGHTA and CDR2 FQGNSA. CDR3 in DNA: TGTGCCATCAGCTGGACTAGCGGGACCTACGAGCAGTACTTA. Protein product: CAISWTSGTYEQYL.

The rearrangement links TRBV19 to TRBJ2-1, with 9 positions matching TRBD2. Germline values: CDR1 LNHDA, CDR2 SQIVND (reference sequence). Trimming took 6 bases from V and 5 from J; bases not matched to a gene: 8. The CDR3 is 15 residues long. CDR3 sequence (DNA): TGTGCCAGTAGCCAACTAGCGGGCCTCCACAATGAGCAGTTCTTC. Its protein is CASSQLAGLHNEQFF.

In its sample, this clonotype was seen a few times. The V call is TRBV20-1, the J call TRBJ1-5, with D tentatively TRBD1 (5 bases). The CDR3 has 16 residues. The ends were cut back, 3 bases at V and 2 bases at J, with 17 bases in the middle. Per germline, CDR1 DFQATT and CDR2 SNEGSKA (reference sequence). DNA of the CDR3: TGCAGTGCTAGCGGGTCGGGCAGGGCCGGCAATCAGCCCCAGCATTTT. It codes for CSASGSGRAGNQPQHF.